These 10 T cell receptor beta chains were sequenced from one sample in a study of metastatic and nonmetastatic thyroid tumors. Patients underwent thyroid surgery, and none had received any treatment before it. Using MiXCR, TCRdb reanalyzed the PCR reads. The sample includes 20,000 or so clones, roughly 33% of them seen just once. Sequenced material: adjacent normal tissue. The receptors derive from a female donor with papillary thyroid cancer or a benign thyroid nodule (not recorded which). Some clones in this sample may be carry-over from other donors' samples.

The chain links TRBV12-3 or TRBV12-4 to TRBJ2-3; tentatively, D is TRBD1 (5 bases). The CDR3 length is 13 residues. CDR3: CGCSLSGRGTQYF. DNA of the CDR3: TGTGGGTGCAGTTTATCAGGGCGAGGTACGCAGTATTTT.

The chain joins TRBV12-3 or TRBV12-4 to TRBJ1-2, with unresolved D. V lost 5 bases and J 2 bases, leaving 18 bases between the germline ends. The CDR3 has 16 amino acids. The CDR3: CASSPRSRTVNYGYTF. The CDR3 DNA sequence: TGTGCCAGCAGTCCCCGATCCCGAACGGTGAACTATGGCTACACCTTC.

The table lists this clone with many counts. This CDR3 is CASKVQGARTEAFF. The CDR3 region has the DNA TGTGCCAGTAAAGTTCAGGGGGCCCGGACTGAAGCTTTCTTT. This rearrangement joins TRBV19 to TRBJ1-1; 8 nucleotides match TRBD1. V lost 7 bases and J lost 5; bases outside the gene matches: 9. The CDR3 length is 14 residues. Germline V CDR1 and CDR2: LNHDA, SQIVND (reference sequence).

The chain couples TRBV30 to TRBJ2-3; tentatively, D is TRBD2 (5 bases). The CDR3 sequence is 12 residues long. The V and J ends lost 4 bases and 2 bases respectively, with 7 bases between them. Germline values: CDR1 GTSNPN, CDR2 SVGIG (reference sequence). CDR3 sequence reads: CAWNRDTDTQYF. The CDR3 DNA is TGTGCCTGGAATCGGGACACAGATACGCAGTATTTT.

The chain employs TRBV19 and TRBJ1-5; no clear D gene. Germline V gives CDR1 LNHDA, CDR2 SQIVND (reference sequence). V was pared by 3 bases and J by 0 bases, with 12 bases between. The CDR3 is 16 amino acids. DNA for the CDR3: TGTGCCAGTAGTATGTTTTCAGGTGATAGCAATCAGCCCCAGCATTTT. Translating it yields CASSMFSGDSNQPQHF.

By frequency in the sample, this clone is medium-sized. The CDR3 DNA sequence: TGTGCCAGCAGCTTAGACGGGGGGAACACCGGGGAGCTGTTTTTT. Translating it yields CASSLDGGNTGELFF. The genes are TRBV7-7 and TRBJ2-2; D is perhaps TRBD2 (6 bases). The V end lost 1 base, the J end lost 1 base, and 7 bases lay between the germline ends. Germline values: CDR1 SSHAT, CDR2 FNYEAQ (reference sequence). The CDR3 contains 15 residues.

V usage is TRBV7-8 and J usage is TRBJ2-7, with D unclear. Germline V gene lookup returns CDR1 SGHVS and CDR2 FQNEAQ. The CDR3 has 13 amino acids. Between the trimmed V and J ends, which lost 4 bases and 4 bases, there was a span of 11 bases. The CDR3 DNA reads as TGTGCCAGCAGCTGGGGAAGTTGGTACGAGCAGTACTTC. This translates into CASSWGSWYEQYF.

V and J are TRBV6-1 and TRBJ2-7, with D hard to call. V shed 1 base and J shed 2 bases, with 6 bases lying between them. This CDR3 is built from 13 residues. CDR1 is MNHNS and CDR2 is SASEGT in the germline V gene. The CDR3 nucleotides are TGTGCCAGCAGTGAAGGGTTACCCTACGAGCAGTACTTC. Its translation: CASSEGLPYEQYF.

In its sample, this clone was seen a few times. The gene calls are TRBV6-1 and TRBJ1-6, with D hard to call. The ends were cut back, 6 bases at V and 0 bases at J, with 6 bases in the middle. Per germline, CDR1 MNHNS and CDR2 SASEGT. CDR3 length: 14 residues. The CDR3 bases are TGTGCCAGCAGCTGGAGCTCCTATAATTCACCCCTCCACTTT. Translation gives CASSWSSYNSPLHF.

This clone was counted many times. The rearrangement links TRBV7-9 to TRBJ1-1, with no clear D. This CDR3 is built from 17 residues. Germline V lookup: CDR1 SEHNR, CDR2 FQNEAQ (reference sequence). The germline V and J ends were trimmed by 4 bases and 5 bases, with 23 bases remaining between them. Here the CDR3 reads CASSSLRYSNPGTEAFF. The CDR3 DNA follows: TGTGCCAGCAGCTCCCTCCGATACAGCAACCCTGGGACTGAAGCTTTCTTT.